These T cell receptor beta chains were read from a single sample in a study of cytomegalovirus exposure and HLA in healthy donors. Sequencing was performed with immunoSEQ multiplex PCR; in TCRdb, only in-frame clones are kept and a portion is missing. The table has 90,000 to 120,000 clones, roughly 80% seen once. Sample: PBMCs. These receptors all come from a man aged 30 to 39 in good health and CMV-seronegative. The CDR3 runs from the conserved cysteine through the conserved F or W. A D gene is named only where the DNA matches it firmly. Expanded clones get a size class; other rows say once, few or many, or leave the size out.

CDR3 DNA | CDR3 protein | J gene | V gene | clone size | D gene
TGTGCCAGCAGAACACCGGGACAGGGGGACTATGGCTACACCTTC | CASRTPGQGDYGYTF | TRBJ1-2 | TRBV6-5 | . | TRBD1
TGCAGTGCGTGGGGGGAGGGGACCCAGTACTTC | CSAWGEGTQYF | TRBJ2-5 | TRBV20-1 | . | TRBD2
TGCGCCAGCAGCCAAAAGAGGGACAGGGTGTCTCTCAAATTATTC | CASSQKRDRVSLKLF | TRBJ2-7 | TRBV4-1 | . | TRBD1
TGTGCCTGGAGTTTTCAGGGGGATACGCAGTATTTT | CAWSFQGDTQYF | TRBJ2-3 | TRBV30 | . | .
TGTGCCAGCAGCGAGACTAGCGGGGGAGCCTTTTACAATGAGCAGTTCTTC | CASSETSGGAFYNEQFF | TRBJ2-1 | TRBV2 | . | TRBD2
TGTGCCAGCAGTCATCTAGCGGGGGGAAGCTCCTACAATGAGCAGTTCTTC | CASSHLAGGSSYNEQFF | TRBJ2-1 | TRBV7-6 | . | TRBD2
TGTGCCAGCGCTGACAGGGGACGGGGGTCACCCCTCCACTTT | CASADRGRGSPLHF | TRBJ1-6 | TRBV18 | . | TRBD1
TGTGCCAGCGGCACGGAAAGGGGCAGCTCCTATGGCTACACCTTC | CASGTERGSSYGYTF | TRBJ1-2 | TRBV6-5 | few | .
TGTGCCAGCAGTAGACAGGGTAGTGGCTACACCTTC | CASSRQGSGYTF | TRBJ1-2 | TRBV2 | . | TRBD1
TGTGCCAGCAGTGTCTCTAGCGACTCCTACGAGCAGTACTTC | CASSVSSDSYEQYF | TRBJ2-7 | TRBV27 | . | .
TGTGCCAGCAGCTTGGTGGGACTAGCGGGAGATTGGCTTCCCGGGGAGCTGTTTTTT | CASSLVGLAGDWLPGELFF | TRBJ2-2 | TRBV5-6 | . | TRBD2
TGTGCCAGCAGTTACTCGTCCGGGGAGGGTAGCACTGAAGCTTTCTTT | CASSYSSGEGSTEAFF | TRBJ1-1 | TRBV6-5 | few | .
TGTGCCAGCAGTTACCGGGGAGACCCCAAGACTGAAGCTTTCTTT | CASSYRGDPKTEAFF | TRBJ1-1 | TRBV6-5 | . | .
TGCGCCAGCAGCTTGGCCGCGGCAACCCGCCCCCTCGAGCAGTACTTC | CASSLAAATRPLEQYF | TRBJ2-7 | TRBV5-1 | . | .
TGTGCCAGCAGTTCCCCGGCTAGCGCTAGCGAGCAGTACTTC | CASSSPASASEQYF | TRBJ2-7 | TRBV6-5 | . | .
TGTGCCTGGAACCGAGCGGGAGTACGCATAGATACGCAGTATTTT | CAWNRAGVRIDTQYF | TRBJ2-3 | TRBV30 | . | TRBD2
TGTGCCAGCAGTGAAACAATCTACGAGCAGTACTTC | CASSETIYEQYF | TRBJ2-7 | TRBV25-1 | . | .
TGTGCCAGCTCAGAGGACGGGAGGAATAAAGGGGTGTACTTC | CASSEDGRNKGVYF | TRBJ2-7 | TRBV18 | . | TRBD2
TGTGCCTGGAGTACCGACAGGCGGACTGGAAACACCATATATTTT | CAWSTDRRTGNTIYF | TRBJ1-3 | TRBV30 | . | .
TGTGCCAGCAGTGAAACCAGGCTAGCGGGGGCTTCCTACGAGCAGTACTTC | CASSETRLAGASYEQYF | TRBJ2-7 | TRBV2 | . | TRBD2
TGTGCCAGCAGGGCAGCTGGAAACACCATATATTTT | CASRAAGNTIYF | TRBJ1-3 | TRBV6-5 | few | .
TGCGCCAGCAGCCAAGCAGAGGCGATTGGCTACACCTTC | CASSQAEAIGYTF | TRBJ1-2 | TRBV4-1 | few | .
TGTGCCAGCAGTTTCTTGACAGGGGGTCAGCCCCAGCATTTT | CASSFLTGGQPQHF | TRBJ1-5 | TRBV28 | . | TRBD1
TGTGCCAGCCCCGGGACAGGGTACAATGAGCAGTTCTTC | CASPGTGYNEQFF | TRBJ2-1 | TRBV2 | few | TRBD1
TGTGCCAGCAGTTCATATCAGGGCACCTCCTCCTACGAGCAGTACTTC | CASSSYQGTSSYEQYF | TRBJ2-7 | TRBV5-6 | few | .
TGTGCCAGCAGCCAGCGTTGGGACTGGGGAACCTACGAGCAGTACTTC | CASSQRWDWGTYEQYF | TRBJ2-7 | TRBV7-2 | once | .
TGTGCCAGCAGCCTCGGTCCTCGCGGGGAGACCCAGTACTTC | CASSLGPRGETQYF | TRBJ2-5 | TRBV7-3 | . | .
TGCGCCAGCAGTGAAAGCGACCCGAACACCGGGGAGCTGTTTTTT | CASSESDPNTGELFF | TRBJ2-2 | TRBV10-2 | . | .
TGCGCCAGCAGCGAACTGCGGGACAGGGGGCGCAATAATTCACCCCTCCACTTT | CASSELRDRGRNNSPLHF | TRBJ1-6 | TRBV10-2 | . | TRBD1
TGTGCCAGCAGTGTGTTGAGCAGGGCGGATGAAAAACTGTTTTTT | CASSVLSRADEKLFF | TRBJ1-4 | TRBV2 | . | .
TGTGCCTGGAGCTCAACCGGGACAGGGGTCGACGAGCAGTACTTC | CAWSSTGTGVDEQYF | TRBJ2-7 | TRBV30 | . | TRBD1
TGCGCCACCCAAGCGGGACTAACTGACACAGATACGCAGTATTTT | CATQAGLTDTDTQYF | TRBJ2-3 | TRBV10-1 | . | TRBD2
TGTGCCATCAGTGCCCCGGGACAGGGTGGCTATGGCTACACCTTC | CAISAPGQGGYGYTF | TRBJ1-2 | TRBV10-3 | . | TRBD1
TGTGCCGGAAAGCGGGGCGCAACCTACGAGCAGTACTTC | CAGKRGATYEQYF | TRBJ2-7 | TRBV2 | . | TRBD2
TGCGCCAACGACAGGAGGCAATGGGTGGGTGAAAAACTGTTTTTT | CANDRRQWVGEKLFF | TRBJ1-4 | TRBV4-1 | . | .
TGTGCCAGCAGGCGGGTGGACGTGAACACTGAAGCTTTCTTT | CASRRVDVNTEAFF | TRBJ1-1 | TRBV2 | . | .
TGCGCCAGCAGCTTGGCCGGGTCCCAGGGGGCTTTCTTT | CASSLAGSQGAFF | TRBJ1-1 | TRBV5-1 | few | .
TGTGCCAGCAGCTTAGTGGCGACTAGCGGAGGACAAGAGACCCAGTACTTC | CASSLVATSGGQETQYF | TRBJ2-5 | TRBV7-2 | . | TRBD2
TGTGCCAGCAGCTTAGTTGGGAGTCTAGCTAACTATGGCTACACCTTC | CASSLVGSLANYGYTF | TRBJ1-2 | TRBV7-2 | . | .
TGTGCCTGGAGTGTGGGGGGTGCCCAGTACTTC | CAWSVGGAQYF | TRBJ2-5 | TRBV30 | . | .
TGCAGCGTTGAACTACTAGGTCGCGAGCAGTTCTTC | CSVELLGREQFF | TRBJ2-1 | TRBV29-1 | few | .
TGTGCCTGGAGTGGGCAGGGCCTGATAAGAAATTCACCCCTCCACTTT | CAWSGQGLIRNSPLHF | TRBJ1-6 | TRBV30 | few | .
TGCGCCAGCAGTATTGACAGTTGGGCCGAGCAGTACTTC | CASSIDSWAEQYF | TRBJ2-7 | TRBV10-1 | . | .
TGTGCCAGCAGACCCGGGACTAGCGGGGGGTACGAGCAGTACTTC | CASRPGTSGGYEQYF | TRBJ2-7 | TRBV27 | . | TRBD2
TGTGCCTGGGTGGGGACAGGGACCTACGAGCAGTACTTC | CAWVGTGTYEQYF | TRBJ2-7 | TRBV30 | many | TRBD1
TGTGCCAGCAGTGAGAGGGGGGGGATAAACACCGGGGAGCTGTTTTTT | CASSERGGINTGELFF | TRBJ2-2 | TRBV2 | . | .
TGTGCCAGCAGCGTCAACGGTAATTTGAATTCACCCCTCCACTTT | CASSVNGNLNSPLHF | TRBJ1-6 | TRBV7-2 | . | .
TGTGCCAGCAGATCCGGGACAGCAGCCTACGAGCAGTACTTC | CASRSGTAAYEQYF | TRBJ2-7 | TRBV5-6 | . | TRBD1
TGTGCCTGGAAAGGCGACAGGGAACCCTATAATTCACCCCTCCACTTT | CAWKGDREPYNSPLHF | TRBJ1-6 | TRBV30 | . | TRBD1
TGTGCCAGCAGTTTGTACAGGGCCACTAATGAAAAACTGTTTTTT | CASSLYRATNEKLFF | TRBJ1-4 | TRBV28 | . | .
TGCAGCGTCGACTTCTCCTACAATGAGCAGTTCTTC | CSVDFSYNEQFF | TRBJ2-1 | TRBV29-1 | . | .
TGTGCCAGCGGGGGGAGGGGAACCTACGAGCAGTACTTC | CASGGRGTYEQYF | TRBJ2-7 | TRBV11-2 | . | TRBD2
TGTGCCAGCAGCTTAGGGACAGCCTACGAGCAGTACTTC | CASSLGTAYEQYF | TRBJ2-7 | TRBV7-6 | . | .